Here is one TCR beta chain with its context. The antigen it binds to is not known. Per-base qualities were not stored, and no clone one base away is much larger. TCRbeta CDR3 regions were amplified from genomic DNA by means of the immunoSEQ Assay, a bias-controlled multiplex PCR. On the authors' methods: The number of nucleated cells in each sample was estimated by amplification of reference gene primers within the assay. To quantify the absolute abundance of each unique TCRbeta CDR3 rearrangement, sequence reads were collapsed and filtered. For each sample, productive Simpson clonality was calculated as the square root of Simpson's diversity index across productive rearrangements. TCRdb mirrors the immuneACCESS table, restricted to in-frame sequences. Some clones are absent from its copies; in checked studies, under half trace to an unresolved V gene, and the reason for the others is unknown. The V and J calls and clone size come from that table; D and trimming were worked out from the DNA. The sample contains approximately 290,000 clones, roughly 92% of them found a single time. The ten most abundant clones make up 2.2% of the sample.

This specimen comes from a study of blood T cell repertoires in COVID-19 (dated by TCRdb to about 2020). The study in broad terms: The collaborator samples originated in the United States, Italy and Spain and spanned the acute and convalescent phases of COVID-19. The repertoires were made available in a free public database intended to serve as a resource for research on the immune response to SARS-CoV-2. Subjects who had been exposed to COVID-19, were actively infected with it, or had recovered from it provided the deeply sampled blood TCRbeta repertoires that made up the dataset. The samples were drawn from the first 160 participants of the ongoing ImmuneRACE study and from 950 to 1,500 subjects provided by 6 global collaborators. The material from the prospective study consisted of cDNA or gDNA derived from T cells, B-cell-depleted T cells, or PBMCs. A de-identified subject ID, COVID-19 status, age in years and sex were almost always included in the sample metadata. Where available, HLA class I and class II types were taken from metadata supplied by the sample provider and were not determined by assay-based typing.

Points the paper makes about the study in general: The amount of clinical and demographic metadata varied by source and participant and was provided uncurated.

Via the germline V gene, CDR1 is SGHVS and CDR2 FQNEAQ. From the cysteine up to the phenylalanine, the CDR3 has a length of 13 residues. The DNA shown is the 39-base CDR3, in frame from base 1. V and J lose 1 base and 9 bases, and a span of 13 bases separates them. One collaborating source in Seattle enrolled patients during active infection and followed them longitudinally through the course of disease. Whole blood was collected in K2EDTA tubes by collaborating institutions according to the institutions' own protocols. For TCRbeta analysis, collaborator samples were shipped as frozen whole blood, as isolated PBMCs, or as DNA extracted from either sample type.

The sequence came from a woman aged 30 to 39 with COVID-19, enrolled during active disease. Recombination joined TRBV7-8 with TRBJ2-7, and perhaps TRBD1 as D gene, on 7 matching bases. Sample: peripheral blood. The sequenced DNA is TGTGCCAGCAGCTTAGATGGCGGGGACAGGCAGTACTTC. This encodes CASSLDGGDRQYF.